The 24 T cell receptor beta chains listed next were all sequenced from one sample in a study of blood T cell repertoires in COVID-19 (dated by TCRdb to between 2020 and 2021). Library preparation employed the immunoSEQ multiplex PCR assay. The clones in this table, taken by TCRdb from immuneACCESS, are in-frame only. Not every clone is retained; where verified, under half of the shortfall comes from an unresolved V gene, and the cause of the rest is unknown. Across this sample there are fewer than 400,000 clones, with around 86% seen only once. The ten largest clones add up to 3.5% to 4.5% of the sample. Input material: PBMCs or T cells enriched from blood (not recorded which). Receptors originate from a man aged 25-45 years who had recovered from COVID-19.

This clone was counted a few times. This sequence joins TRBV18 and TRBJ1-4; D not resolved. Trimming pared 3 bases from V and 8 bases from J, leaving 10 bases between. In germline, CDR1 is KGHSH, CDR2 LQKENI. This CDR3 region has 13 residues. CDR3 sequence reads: CASSPADKEKLFF. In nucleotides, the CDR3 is TGTGCCAGCTCACCCGCTGACAAGGAAAAACTGTTTTTT. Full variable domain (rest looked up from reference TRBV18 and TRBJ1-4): NAGVMQNPRHLVRRRGQEARLRCSPMKGHSHVYWYRQLPEEGLKFMVYLQKENIIDESGMPKERFSAEFPKEGPSILRIQQVVRGDSAAYFCASSPADKEKLFFGSGTQLSVL.

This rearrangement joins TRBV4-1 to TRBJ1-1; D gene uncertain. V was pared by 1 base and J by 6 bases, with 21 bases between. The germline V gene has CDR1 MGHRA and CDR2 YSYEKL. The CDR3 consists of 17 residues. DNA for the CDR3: TGCGCCAGCAGCCAAGCTAAAAAGGCAGGCATGTTCGCTGAAGCTTTCTTT. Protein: CASSQAKKAGMFAEAFF.

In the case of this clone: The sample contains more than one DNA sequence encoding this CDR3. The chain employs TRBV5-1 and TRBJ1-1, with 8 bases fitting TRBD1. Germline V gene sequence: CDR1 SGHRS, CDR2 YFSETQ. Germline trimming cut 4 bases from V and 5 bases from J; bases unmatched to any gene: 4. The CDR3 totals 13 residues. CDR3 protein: CASSNTGGTEAFF. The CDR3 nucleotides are TGCGCCAGCAGCAATACAGGGGGGACTGAAGCTTTCTTT.

CDR3 nucleotides: TGTGCCAGCAGCTTAAGCGGGGGGCCGATGGATACGCAGTATTTT. Its translation: CASSLSGGPMDTQYF. The chain is built from TRBV7-9 and TRBJ2-3; TRBD2 aligns across 9 bases. The length of the CDR3 is 15 residues. The V segment lost 2 bases and the J segment 6 bases; nucleotides outside the gene matches: 6. The V gene's germline CDR1 is SEHNR and CDR2 FQNEAQ (reference sequence).

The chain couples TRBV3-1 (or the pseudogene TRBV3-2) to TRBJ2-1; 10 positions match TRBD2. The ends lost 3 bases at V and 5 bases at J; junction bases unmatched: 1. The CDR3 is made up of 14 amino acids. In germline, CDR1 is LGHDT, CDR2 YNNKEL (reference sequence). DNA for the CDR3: TGTGCCAGCAGCCACAGCGGGGGGGACAATGAGCAGTTCTTC. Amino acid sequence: CASSHSGGDNEQFF.

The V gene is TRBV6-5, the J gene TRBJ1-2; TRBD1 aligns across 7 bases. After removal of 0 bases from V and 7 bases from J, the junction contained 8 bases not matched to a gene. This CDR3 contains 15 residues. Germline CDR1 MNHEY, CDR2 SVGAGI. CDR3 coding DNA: TGTGCCAGCAGTTACTCAGGACAGGCGAGAGGTGGCTACACCTTC. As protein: CASSYSGQARGGYTF.

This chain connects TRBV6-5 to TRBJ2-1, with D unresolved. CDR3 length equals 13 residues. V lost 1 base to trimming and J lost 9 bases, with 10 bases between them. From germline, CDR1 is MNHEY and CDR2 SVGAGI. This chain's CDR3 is CASSYCRGCEQFF. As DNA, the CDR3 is TGTGCCAGCAGTTACTGTCGAGGATGTGAGCAGTTCTTC.

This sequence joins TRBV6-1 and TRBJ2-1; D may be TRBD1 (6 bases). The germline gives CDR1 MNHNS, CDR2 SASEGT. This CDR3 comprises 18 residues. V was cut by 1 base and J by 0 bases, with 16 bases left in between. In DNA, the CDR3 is TGTGCCAGCAGTGAAGGAGTATGGGGGCGAAGCTCCTACAATGAGCAGTTCTTC. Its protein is CASSEGVWGRSSYNEQFF.

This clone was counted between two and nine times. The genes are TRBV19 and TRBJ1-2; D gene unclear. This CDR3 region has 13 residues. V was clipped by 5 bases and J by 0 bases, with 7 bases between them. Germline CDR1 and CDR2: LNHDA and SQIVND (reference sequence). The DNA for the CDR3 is TGTGCCAGTAGTGTAACAGCTAACTATGGCTACACCTTC. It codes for CASSVTANYGYTF.

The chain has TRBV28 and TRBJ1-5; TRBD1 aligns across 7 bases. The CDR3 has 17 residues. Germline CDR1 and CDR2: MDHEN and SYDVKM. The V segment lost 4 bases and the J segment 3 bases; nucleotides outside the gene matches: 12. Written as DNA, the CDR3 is TGTGCCAGCAGTTCGTCAATAGCGGGACAGCTCAATCAGCCCCAGCATTTT. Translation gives CASSSSIAGQLNQPQHF.

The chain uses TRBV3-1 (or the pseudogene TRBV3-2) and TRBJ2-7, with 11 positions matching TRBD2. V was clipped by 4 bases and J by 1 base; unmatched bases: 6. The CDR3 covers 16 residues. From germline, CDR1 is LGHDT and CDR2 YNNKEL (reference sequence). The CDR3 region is CASSPTSGIRSYEQYF. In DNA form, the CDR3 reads TGTGCCAGCAGCCCGACTAGCGGGATAAGGTCCTACGAGCAGTACTTC.

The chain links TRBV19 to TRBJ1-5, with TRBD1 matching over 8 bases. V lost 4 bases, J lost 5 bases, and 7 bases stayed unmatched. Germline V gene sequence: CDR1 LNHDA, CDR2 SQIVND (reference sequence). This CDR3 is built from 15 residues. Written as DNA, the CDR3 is TGTGCCAGTAGTAGGGAGACAGGGGTCGATCAGCCCCAGCATTTT. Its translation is CASSRETGVDQPQHF. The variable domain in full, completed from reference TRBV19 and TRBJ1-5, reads DGGITQSPKYLFRKEGQNVTLSCEQNLNHDAMYWYRQDPGQGLRLIYYSQIVNDFQKGDIAEGYSVSREKKESFPLTVTSAQKNPTAFYLCASSRETGVDQPQHFGDGTRLSIL.

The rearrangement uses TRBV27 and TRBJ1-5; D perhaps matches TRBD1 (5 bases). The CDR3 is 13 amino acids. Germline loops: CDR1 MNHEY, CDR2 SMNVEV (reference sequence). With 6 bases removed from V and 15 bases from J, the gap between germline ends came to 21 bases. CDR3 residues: CASSPSLYTDTHF. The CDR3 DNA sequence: TGTGCCAGCAGCCCCAGCCTATATACGGACACGCATTTT.

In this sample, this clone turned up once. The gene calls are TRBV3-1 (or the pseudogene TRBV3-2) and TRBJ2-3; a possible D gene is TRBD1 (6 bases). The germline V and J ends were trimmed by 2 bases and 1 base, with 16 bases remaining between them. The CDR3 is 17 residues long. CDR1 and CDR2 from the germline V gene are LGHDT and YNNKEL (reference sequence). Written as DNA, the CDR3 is TGTGCCAGCAGCCAAAGGCGGCCTTCAGGGGGCACAGATACGCAGTATTTT. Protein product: CASSQRRPSGGTDTQYF.

The CDR3 loop is CASSLAGVPGNTIYF. The CDR3 DNA reads as TGCGCCAGCAGCTTGGCAGGGGTTCCTGGAAACACCATATATTTT. The V call is TRBV5-1, the J call TRBJ1-3, with a weak D call TRBD1 (6 bases). The germline V gene has CDR1 SGHRS and CDR2 YFSETQ. CDR3 length: 15 residues. Trimming stripped 0 bases from V and 2 bases from J, with 9 bases between.

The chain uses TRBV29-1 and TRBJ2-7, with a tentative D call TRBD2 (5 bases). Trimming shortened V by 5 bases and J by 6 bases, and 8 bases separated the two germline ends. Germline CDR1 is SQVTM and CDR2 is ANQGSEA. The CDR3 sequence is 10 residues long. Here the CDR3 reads CSVREGEQYF. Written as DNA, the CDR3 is TGCAGCGTTCGAGAGGGCGAGCAGTACTTC.

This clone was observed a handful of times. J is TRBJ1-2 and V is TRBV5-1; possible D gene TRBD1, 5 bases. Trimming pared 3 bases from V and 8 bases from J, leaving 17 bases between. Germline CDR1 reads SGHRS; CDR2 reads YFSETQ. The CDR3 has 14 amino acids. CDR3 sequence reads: CASSSGEYLGGYTF. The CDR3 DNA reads TGCGCCAGCAGCTCGGGGGAGTACCTTGGGGGCTACACCTTC.

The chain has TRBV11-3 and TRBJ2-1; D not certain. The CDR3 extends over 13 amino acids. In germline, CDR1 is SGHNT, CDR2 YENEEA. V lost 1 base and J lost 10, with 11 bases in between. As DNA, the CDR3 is TGTGCCAGCAGCTTAGGGTTAGCAAGGGAGCAGTTCTTC. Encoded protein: CASSLGLAREQFF.

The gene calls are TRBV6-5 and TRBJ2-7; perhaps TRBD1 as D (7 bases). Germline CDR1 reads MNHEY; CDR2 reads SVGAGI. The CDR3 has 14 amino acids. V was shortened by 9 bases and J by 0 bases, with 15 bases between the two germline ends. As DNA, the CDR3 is TGTGCCAGTAGGGGGGCAGGGGGCTCCTACGAGCAGTACTTC. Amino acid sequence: CASRGAGGSYEQYF.

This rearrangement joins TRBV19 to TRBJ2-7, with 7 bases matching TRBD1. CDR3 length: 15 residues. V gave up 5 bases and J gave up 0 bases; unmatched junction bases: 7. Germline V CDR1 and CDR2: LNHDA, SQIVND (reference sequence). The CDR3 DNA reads TGTGCCAGTAGTGCTGGGGCAGGGGGCTCCTACGAGCAGTACTTC. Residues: CASSAGAGGSYEQYF.

Here the CDR3 reads CASSHEAGSADEQYF. CDR3 DNA: TGTGCCAGCAGCCACGAAGCGGGGTCAGCTGACGAGCAGTACTTC. This rearrangement joins TRBV2 to TRBJ2-7, with 7 nucleotides matching TRBD2. This CDR3 spans 15 amino acids. Germline CDR1 is SNHLY and CDR2 is FYNNEI. V dropped 6 bases and J dropped 5; count of bases not matched to a gene: 13.

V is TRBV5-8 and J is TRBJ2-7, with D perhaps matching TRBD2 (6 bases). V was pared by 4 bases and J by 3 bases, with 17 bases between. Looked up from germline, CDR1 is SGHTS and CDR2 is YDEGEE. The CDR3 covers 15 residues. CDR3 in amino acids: CASSPGGVGDYEQYF. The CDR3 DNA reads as TGTGCCAGCAGCCCCGGGGGAGTGGGGGACTACGAGCAGTACTTC.

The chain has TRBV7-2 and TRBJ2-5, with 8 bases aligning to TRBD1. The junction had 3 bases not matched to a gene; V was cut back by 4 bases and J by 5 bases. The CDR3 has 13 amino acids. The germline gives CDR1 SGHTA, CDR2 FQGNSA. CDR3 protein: CASSSDRGETQYF. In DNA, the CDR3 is TGTGCCAGCAGCTCCGACAGGGGCGAGACCCAGTACTTC. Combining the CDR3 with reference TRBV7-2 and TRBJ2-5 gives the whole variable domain GAGVSQSPSNKVTEKGKDVELRCDPISGHTALYWYRQSLGQGLEFLIYFQGNSAPDKSGLPSDRFSAERTGGSVSTLTIQRTQQEDSAVYLCASSSDRGETQYFGPGTRLLVL.

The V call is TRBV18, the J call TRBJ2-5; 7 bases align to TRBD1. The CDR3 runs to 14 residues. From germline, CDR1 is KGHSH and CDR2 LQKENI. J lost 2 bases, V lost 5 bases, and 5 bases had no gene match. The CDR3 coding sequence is TGTGCCAGCTCATTCGCAGGGGGACAAGAGACCCAGTACTTC. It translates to CASSFAGGQETQYF.